The 27 T cell receptor beta chains reported below all come from one sample, sequenced in a study of blood T cell repertoires in COVID-19 (dated by TCRdb to 2020 to 2021). Library construction relied on the immunoSEQ multiplex PCR assay. TCRdb carries this immuneACCESS record with in-frame sequences only. Its versions omit some clonotypes, under half of them owing to an unresolved V gene in the studies checked, with the rest unexplained. Across this sample there are fewer than 500,000 clones, with around 89% seen only once. The top ten hold about 4.5% of the sample. Material for sequencing was peripheral blood. The receptors shown here come from a woman between 25 and 40 years old with acute or convalescent COVID-19.

This clone appeared once. The V and J genes are TRBV5-1 and TRBJ2-5; the D is unclear. Trimming removed 0 bases at V and 0 bases at J, with 9 bases between. Germline V gene data show CDR1 as SGHRS and CDR2 as YFSETQ. This CDR3 has 15 residues. The CDR3 loop is CASSLVRSYQETQYF. CDR3 in DNA: TGCGCCAGCAGCTTGGTACGGTCGTACCAAGAGACCCAGTACTTC.

This clone was recorded once. The chain combines TRBV10-2 with TRBJ1-5; tentative D call: TRBD1 (6 bases). The germline V gene encodes CDR1 WSHSY and CDR2 SAAADI. V lost 5 bases to trimming and J lost 3 bases, with 14 bases between them. There are 15 residues in the CDR3. The chain's CDR3 is CASSPGGQINQPQHF. Written as DNA, the CDR3 is TGCGCCAGCAGTCCTGGGGGACAAATCAATCAGCCCCAGCATTTT.

The rearrangement joins TRBV5-1 to TRBJ1-2; D not certain. CDR1 and CDR2 from the germline V gene are SGHRS and YFSETQ. The CDR3 length is 12 residues. Trimming pared 0 bases from V and 3 bases from J, leaving 3 bases between. The CDR3: CASSLADYGYTF. The CDR3 coding sequence is TGCGCCAGCAGCTTGGCGGACTATGGCTACACCTTC.

The rearrangement links TRBV7-6 to TRBJ2-2, with 7 nucleotides matching TRBD1. The CDR3 spans 14 residues. The ends lost 5 bases at V and 3 bases at J; junction bases unmatched: 3. Germline lookup yields CDR1 SGHVS and CDR2 FNYEAQ. The CDR3 loop reads CASSPGQHTGELFF. CDR3 bases: TGTGCCAGCAGCCCGGGACAGCACACCGGGGAGCTGTTTTTT.

This chain links TRBV28 with TRBJ2-5, with TRBD2 identical over 12 bases. Germline assignment: CDR1 MDHEN and CDR2 SYDVKM. V was pared by 5 bases and J by 5 bases, with 9 bases of the junction left unmatched. This CDR3 region has 16 residues. The CDR3: CASSITSGGLKETQYF. The CDR3 nucleotides read TGTGCCAGCAGTATCACTAGCGGGGGGCTGAAGGAGACCCAGTACTTC.

V is TRBV7-9 and J is TRBJ1-3; TRBD1 matches 7 bases. The length of the CDR3 is 15 residues. V gave up 5 bases and J gave up 5 bases; unmatched junction bases: 9. Germline V gene lookup returns CDR1 SEHNR and CDR2 FQNEAQ (reference sequence). The CDR3 loop reads CASSPQGTERNTIYF. DNA of the CDR3: TGTGCCAGCAGCCCACAAGGGACAGAGAGAAACACCATATATTTT.

This clone was observed a single time. The chain recombines TRBV5-6 with TRBJ1-5; no clear D. Trimming took off 5 bases at V and 5 bases at J, with 11 bases between the two ends. This CDR3 contains 13 residues. CDR1 SGHDT and CDR2 YYEEEE come from the germline V gene. The CDR3 region has the DNA TGTGCCAGCAGGTTTCGGGGTCATCAGCCCCAGCATTTT. It yields the protein CASRFRGHQPQHF. The full variable domain, its missing parts supplied by reference TRBV5-6 and TRBJ1-5, is DAGVTQSPTHLIKTRGQQVTLRCSPKSGHDTVSWYQQALGQGPQFIFQYYEEEERQRGNFPDRFSGHQFPNYSSELNVNALLLGDSALYLCASRFRGHQPQHFGDGTRLSIL.

Only a few counts were recorded for this clone. This sequence joins TRBV10-3 and TRBJ2-7; D unclear. V was pared by 0 bases and J by 5 bases, with 8 bases between. There are 13 residues in the CDR3. Germline V gives CDR1 ENHRY, CDR2 SYGVKD. The CDR3 sequence: CAISESPQDEQYF. As DNA, the CDR3 is TGTGCCATCAGTGAGTCACCTCAGGACGAGCAGTACTTC.

The V and J genes are TRBV28 and TRBJ2-1; perhaps TRBD1 as D (6 bases). The CDR3 length is 16 residues. Germline V CDR1 and CDR2: MDHEN, SYDVKM. V shed 7 bases and J shed 3 bases, with 19 bases lying between them. The CDR3 nucleotides are TGTGCCAGCACCGAGAGGGGGTTTAACTACTACAATGAGCAGTTCTTC. The encoded protein is CASTERGFNYYNEQFF.

The chain is built from TRBV19 and TRBJ1-1; a weak D match, TRBD1 (5 bases). Between the trimmed V and J ends, which lost 4 bases and 0 bases, there was a span of 12 bases. This CDR3 spans 15 amino acids. Germline values: CDR1 LNHDA, CDR2 SQIVND (reference sequence). CDR3 loop: CASSNGHSMNTEAFF. CDR3 bases: TGTGCCAGTAGTAATGGACACAGCATGAACACTGAAGCTTTCTTT. The whole variable domain, remainder taken from reference TRBV19 and TRBJ1-1, is DGGITQSPKYLFRKEGQNVTLSCEQNLNHDAMYWYRQDPGQGLRLIYYSQIVNDFQKGDIAEGYSVSREKKESFPLTVTSAQKNPTAFYLCASSNGHSMNTEAFFGQGTRLTVV.

The rearrangement joins TRBV13 to TRBJ1-3, with 8 bases that match TRBD1. CDR1 and CDR2 (germline): PRHDT, FYEKMQ (reference sequence). The CDR3 spans 18 residues. With V trimmed by 4 bases and J by 3 bases, 14 bases remained unmatched. DNA of the CDR3: TGTGCCAGCAGCTCCGCCGGGACAGGTGTCTTTGGTGGAAACACCATATATTTT. This sequence encodes CASSSAGTGVFGGNTIYF.

This clone came up once. The V gene is TRBV4-1, the J gene TRBJ1-1, with TRBD1 matching over 8 bases. This CDR3 is 14 amino acids long. With 4 bases clipped from V and 4 bases from J, the junction kept 5 bases outside the gene matches. CDR1 and CDR2 (germline): MGHRA, YSYEKL. For the CDR3, the DNA is TGCGCCAGCAGCCCCAGGGGGCTTGGCACTGAAGCTTTCTTT. Translating gives CASSPRGLGTEAFF.

The V call is TRBV28, the J call TRBJ2-7; TRBD1 matches at 9 bases. The trim removed 2 bases at V and 2 bases at J, leaving 4 bases unmatched. Germline CDR1 reads MDHEN; CDR2 reads SYDVKM. CDR3 length equals 15 residues. Written as DNA, the CDR3 is TGTGCCAGCAGTTTACCCGGGACAGGGACCTACGAGCAGTACTTC. It yields the protein CASSLPGTGTYEQYF.

This clone was recorded a few times. The chain has TRBV2 and TRBJ1-1, with D possibly being TRBD1 (5 bases). V shed 5 bases and J shed 1 base, with 14 bases lying between them. In germline, CDR1 is SNHLY, CDR2 FYNNEI. The CDR3 loop spans 15 amino acids. CDR3 residues: CASSIQGHQNTEAFF. The DNA of the CDR3 is TGTGCCAGCAGTATTCAAGGACACCAGAACACTGAAGCTTTCTTT.

V and J are TRBV2 and TRBJ2-7, with a tentative D call TRBD2 (7 bases). Germline loops: CDR1 SNHLY, CDR2 FYNNEI. Between the trimmed V and J ends, which lost 6 bases and 4 bases, there was a span of 25 bases. This CDR3 has 17 amino acids. CDR3 amino acids: CASRTPGGAGAAYEQYF. In DNA, the CDR3 is TGTGCCAGCAGGACCCCGGGGGGTGCAGGGGCGGCATACGAGCAGTACTTC.

The genes are TRBV29-1 and TRBJ1-1; 8 bases line up with TRBD1. CDR1 is SQVTM and CDR2 is ANQGSEA in the germline V gene. CDR3 length equals 14 residues. J gave up 5 bases and V 1 base, and 6 bases lay outside the gene matches. The CDR3 DNA reads as TGCAGCGTTGAAGGAGTAGGACAGGGAACTGAAGCTTTCTTT. Translation gives CSVEGVGQGTEAFF.

J is TRBJ1-1 and V is TRBV6-6; unclear D gene. The CDR3 totals 13 residues. Per the germline V gene, CDR1 is MNHNY and CDR2 is SVGAGI (reference sequence). Trimming took off 2 bases at V and 0 bases at J, with 4 bases between the two ends. DNA of the CDR3: TGTGCCAGCAGTTACGAGATGAACACTGAAGCTTTCTTT. It encodes CASSYEMNTEAFF.

V usage is TRBV5-1 and J usage is TRBJ1-2; TRBD1 aligns across 8 bases. CDR3 size: 13 residues. Looked up from germline, CDR1 is SGHRS and CDR2 is YFSETQ. The V segment lost 5 bases and the J segment 4 bases; nucleotides outside the gene matches: 4. This chain's CDR3 is CASSKDRAYGYTF. DNA for the CDR3: TGCGCCAGCAGTAAGGACAGGGCCTATGGCTACACCTTC.

The rearrangement links TRBV3-1 (or the pseudogene TRBV3-2) to TRBJ1-1, with no clear D. Looked up from germline, CDR1 is LGHDT and CDR2 is YNNKEL (reference sequence). V gave up 0 bases and J gave up 1 base, with 9 bases separating them. The CDR3 has 15 amino acids. The CDR3 loop reads CASSQDGISNTEAFF. The CDR3 DNA reads TGTGCCAGCAGCCAAGACGGGATTTCGAACACTGAAGCTTTCTTT.

The genes are TRBV11-2 and TRBJ1-1; D gene unclear. The CDR3 is 12 residues long. Per germline, CDR1 SGHAT and CDR2 FQNNGV. The germline V and J ends were trimmed by 3 bases and 9 bases, with 11 bases remaining between them. The CDR3 nucleotides are TGTGCCAGCAGCTTTGGTACCGGTCAAGCTTTCTTT. This gives the protein CASSFGTGQAFF.

The gene calls are TRBV9 and TRBJ1-2; D ambiguous. V lost 4 bases and J lost 6, with 22 bases in between. Germline CDR1 SGDLS, CDR2 YYNGEE. The CDR3 loop spans 16 amino acids. In DNA form, the CDR3 reads TGTGCCAGCAGCAGCGGGTCGGCAGGCACCCTTCATGGCTACACCTTC. Amino acid sequence: CASSSGSAGTLHGYTF.

The chain combines TRBV19 with TRBJ1-1; D is perhaps TRBD1 (5 bases). Germline assignment: CDR1 LNHDA and CDR2 SQIVND (reference sequence). Trimming shortened V by 3 bases and J by 6 bases, and 8 bases separated the two germline ends. The CDR3 has 12 amino acids. In nucleotides, the CDR3 is TGTGCCAGTAGTATGGGGGGATCTGAAGCTTTCTTT. This gives the protein CASSMGGSEAFF.

The chain links TRBV27 to TRBJ2-7, with 8 nucleotides matching TRBD1. The CDR3 is 14 amino acids. Germline values: CDR1 MNHEY, CDR2 SMNVEV (reference sequence). V was clipped by 5 bases and J by 2 bases; unmatched bases: 5. The chain's CDR3 is CASSPGTGPYEQYF. CDR3 in DNA: TGTGCCAGCAGTCCCGGGACAGGACCCTACGAGCAGTACTTC.

Concerning this clone itself: A junction end diverges from the germline sequence, so it may reflect a read error. The CDR3 reads CASRLAEVDTEAFF. The CDR3 DNA sequence: TGTGCCAGCAGGTTAGCCGAGGTTGACACTGAAGCTTTCTTT. The chain joins TRBV11-1 to TRBJ1-1, with D uncertain. Germline V gene data show CDR1 as SGHAT and CDR2 as FQDESV (reference sequence). This CDR3 spans 14 amino acids.

Here the CDR3 DNA reads TGTGCCTGGAGGCGGGGGACAAAACTGTTTTTT. Protein: CAWRRGTKLFF. V and J are TRBV30 and TRBJ1-4; D may be TRBD1 (5 bases). The CDR3 runs 11 residues. CDR1 GTSNPN and CDR2 SVGIG come from the germline V gene (reference sequence). V lost 3 bases to trimming and J lost 10 bases, with 9 bases between them.

V usage is TRBV6-5 and J usage is TRBJ1-6, with TRBD1 as a possible D gene (6 bases). Germline CDR1 MNHEY, CDR2 SVGAGI. V was trimmed by 6 bases and J by 5 bases, leaving 14 bases between them. The CDR3 totals 15 residues. CDR3 residues: CASRDGTRDNSPLHF. CDR3 sequence (DNA): TGTGCCAGCAGGGACGGGACACGAGATAATTCACCCCTCCACTTT.

This rearrangement joins TRBV10-3 to TRBJ1-1; TRBD1 matches 8 bases. V gave up 2 bases and J gave up 5 bases; unmatched junction bases: 1. CDR1 is ENHRY, CDR2 SYGVKD, per germline. The CDR3 is made up of 13 amino acids. CDR3 coding DNA: TGTGCCATCAGTGAGAGACAGGGGACTGAAGCTTTCTTT. Translating it yields CAISERQGTEAFF.